The 31 T cell receptor beta chains listed next were all sequenced from one sample in a study of CD8 T cells in Susac syndrome. Random hexamers were used to reverse transcribe an amount of roughly 0.5 to 1 ug RNA. Via MiXCR, TCRdb re-called the immunoSEQ multiplex PCR reads, giving one row per CDR3 protein. The table includes about 180,000 distinct CDR3 sequences, under 97% detected once. The sequencing sample was made of CD4+ T cells from PBMCs. The receptor source for this set is a human donor with multiple sclerosis.

The table lists this clonotype with a count of one. The chain carries TRBV7-6 and TRBJ2-1; D remains ambiguous. The CDR3 is 13 residues long. Germline V gene data show CDR1 as SGHVS and CDR2 as FNYEAQ. Trimming cost V 2 bases and J 5 bases, with 7 bases left between them. CDR3 nucleotide sequence: TGTGCCAGCAGCTTATCCTTTAACAATGAGCAGTTCTTC. Translation gives CASSLSFNNEQFF.

The rearrangement links TRBV7-3 to TRBJ1-6; D is possibly TRBD1 (5 bases). V lost 0 bases to trimming and J lost 9 bases, with 9 bases between them. This CDR3 is 14 amino acids long. Germline V gene data show CDR1 as SGHTA and CDR2 as FQGTGA. CDR3 amino acids: CASSLTGAGSPLHF. The CDR3 DNA sequence: TGTGCCAGCAGCTTAACAGGGGCAGGTTCACCCCTCCACTTT. Combining the CDR3 with reference TRBV7-3 and TRBJ1-6 gives the whole variable domain GAGVSQTPSNKVTEKGKYVELRCDPISGHTALYWYRQSLGQGPEFLIYFQGTGAADDSGLPNDRFFAVRPEGSVSTLKIQRTERGDSAVYLCASSLTGAGSPLHFGNGTRLTVT.

V gene TRBV20-1 combines with J gene TRBJ1-4; D remains unclear. Germline V gene data show CDR1 as DFQATT and CDR2 as SNEGSKA (reference sequence). CDR3 size: 15 residues. V lost 7 bases to trimming and J lost 0 bases, with 15 bases between them. The CDR3 DNA is TGCAGTGTAACCCGGGCGTCCGCAACTAATGAAAAACTGTTTTTT. Translation gives CSVTRASATNEKLFF.

This chain links TRBV6-2 or TRBV6-3 with TRBJ2-5; no clear D. This CDR3 spans 16 amino acids. V shed 2 bases and J shed 1 base, with 14 bases lying between them. In germline, CDR1 is MNHEY, CDR2 SVGEGT. The CDR3 coding sequence is TGTGCCAGCAGTTACGTGGTTAACATTCGCCAAGAGACCCAGTACTTC. Protein product: CASSYVVNIRQETQYF.

The V call is TRBV30, the J call TRBJ1-2; D is unresolved. V shed 0 bases and J shed 7 bases, with 15 bases lying between them. The CDR3 totals 14 residues. The germline gives CDR1 GTSNPN, CDR2 SVGIG (reference sequence). The CDR3 nucleotides are TGTGCCTGGAGTGTAACTAGGTGGGGTGCTGGCTACACCTTC. Amino acids: CAWSVTRWGAGYTF.

V and J are TRBV18 and TRBJ1-1; D is ambiguous. Between the trimmed V and J ends, which lost 2 bases and 0 bases, there was a span of 13 bases. This CDR3 comprises 16 residues. The germline gives CDR1 KGHSH, CDR2 LQKENI. The CDR3 nucleotides are TGTGCCAGCTCACCAGTTCCAACCTCCTTGAACACTGAAGCTTTCTTT. It yields the protein CASSPVPTSLNTEAFF.

The chain employs TRBV9 and TRBJ2-5; perhaps TRBD2 as D (7 bases). This CDR3 comprises 16 residues. Germline CDR1 is SGDLS and CDR2 is YYNGEE. V gave up 2 bases and J gave up 2 bases, with 16 bases separating them. CDR3: CASSVRGGRLQETQYF. In DNA form, the CDR3 reads TGTGCCAGCAGCGTGAGGGGGGGACGCCTTCAAGAGACCCAGTACTTC.

The chain links TRBV3-1 to TRBJ2-2; D is unclear. The CDR3 has 14 amino acids. Looked up from germline, CDR1 is LGHDT and CDR2 is YNNKEL (reference sequence). V lost 1 base and J 8 bases, leaving 11 bases between the germline ends. This CDR3 reads CASSQGAVGGELFF. In DNA form, the CDR3 reads TGTGCCAGCAGCCAAGGTGCCGTTGGGGGGGAGCTGTTTTTT.

The chain employs TRBV30 and TRBJ2-7; 7 bases match TRBD1. This CDR3 spans 14 amino acids. The V segment lost 2 bases and the J segment 0 bases; nucleotides outside the gene matches: 4. From germline, CDR1 is GTSNPN and CDR2 SVGIG (reference sequence). The CDR3 nucleotides are TGTGCCTGGAGTCCGGGACAGCTCTCCTACGAGCAGTACTTC. This sequence encodes CAWSPGQLSYEQYF.

The chain links TRBV29-1 to TRBJ2-5; D perhaps matches TRBD2 (5 bases). V lost 3 bases, J lost 4 bases, and 15 bases lay in between. The CDR3 is 14 amino acids. The germline V gene has CDR1 SQVTM and CDR2 ANQGSEA. For the CDR3, the DNA is TGCAGCGTTGACGGATTCGGGGTCCGAGAGACCCAGTACTTC. Amino acid sequence: CSVDGFGVRETQYF. Looking up the rest from reference TRBV29-1 and TRBJ2-5 gives the full variable domain: SAVISQKPSRDICQRGTSLTIQCQVDSQVTMMFWYRQQPGQSLTLIATANQGSEATYESGFVIDKFPISRPNLTFSTLTVSNMSPEDSSIYLCSVDGFGVRETQYFGPGTRLLVL.

J is TRBJ2-3 and V is TRBV30; the match to TRBD2 covers 10 bases. The CDR3 sequence is 15 residues long. With 3 bases clipped from V and 2 bases from J, the junction kept 5 bases outside the gene matches. Germline CDR1 reads GTSNPN; CDR2 reads SVGIG (reference sequence). In DNA, the CDR3 is TGTGCCTGGAGAGCGGGGGGGAGCCTCACAGATACGCAGTATTTT. Translation gives CAWRAGGSLTDTQYF.

The V and J genes are TRBV7-2 and TRBJ2-5, with D perhaps TRBD2 (5 bases). The V end lost 7 bases, the J end lost 4 bases, and 7 bases lay between the germline ends. The CDR3 has 11 residues. Germline V gene sequence: CDR1 SGHTA, CDR2 FQGNSA. In nucleotides, the CDR3 is TGTGCCAGCAACCTAGCAGAGACCCAGTACTTC. As protein: CASNLAETQYF.

The rearrangement joins TRBV3-1 to TRBJ1-4, with D possibly TRBD1 on 6 matching bases. The CDR3 sequence is 13 residues long. V lost 2 bases and J lost 14, with 15 bases in between. Germline CDR1 and CDR2: LGHDT and YNNKEL (reference sequence). The CDR3 reads CASSQPWGPDLFF. CDR3 sequence (DNA): TGTGCCAGCAGCCAACCATGGGGGCCTGACCTGTTTTTT. Full variable domain (outside the CDR3, taken from reference TRBV3-1 and TRBJ1-4): DTAVSQTPKYLVTQMGNDKSIKCEQNLGHDTMYWYKQDSKKFLKIMFSYNNKELIINETVPNRFSPKSPDKAHLNLHINSLELGDSAVYFCASSQPWGPDLFFGSGTQLSVL.

This clonotype was detected once. The chain joins TRBV27 to TRBJ1-2; no reliable D call. This CDR3 is 13 amino acids long. CDR1 is MNHEY, CDR2 SMNVEV, per germline (reference sequence). Between the trimmed V and J ends, which lost 9 bases and 4 bases, there was a span of 15 bases. In DNA form, the CDR3 reads TGTGCCAGGGCTGGGAGGACCCTCTATGGCTACACCTTC. Protein sequence: CARAGRTLYGYTF.

This chain links TRBV15 with TRBJ1-6; TRBD1 agrees at 7 bases. The CDR3 length is 14 residues. In germline, CDR1 is LNHNV, CDR2 YYDKDF (reference sequence). V shed 0 bases, J shed 8 bases, and the junction held 1 base outside the gene matches. CDR3 nucleotides: TGTGCCACCAGCAGAGATGACAGGGATTCACCCCTCCACTTT. As protein: CATSRDDRDSPLHF.

J is TRBJ2-7 and V is TRBV29-1; tentative D call: TRBD2 (6 bases). V lost 7 bases, J lost 5 bases, and 9 bases lay in between. Germline lookup yields CDR1 SQVTM and CDR2 ANQGSEA. The CDR3 contains 10 residues. CDR3 sequence (DNA): TGCAGCGCTGGCGGGGACGAGCAGTACTTC. Translating it yields CSAGGDEQYF.

The chain uses TRBV30 and TRBJ1-1, with D possibly matching TRBD1 (5 bases). There are 14 residues in the CDR3. Deletions cut 0 bases from V and 0 bases from J, with 8 bases between. The germline gives CDR1 GTSNPN, CDR2 SVGIG (reference sequence). The CDR3 bases are TGTGCCTGGAGTGTACGGGGGGTGAACACTGAAGCTTTCTTT. It specifies CAWSVRGVNTEAFF.

The chain is built from TRBV7-2 and TRBJ2-7; D is uncertain. Germline-derived CDR1 and CDR2 are SGHTA and FQGNSA. Trimming stripped 1 base from V and 3 bases from J, with 10 bases between. This CDR3 has 14 amino acids. The CDR3 region is CASSLVITDYEQYF. For the CDR3, the DNA is TGTGCCAGCAGCTTAGTGATAACTGACTACGAGCAGTACTTC. The whole variable domain, filled in from reference TRBV7-2 and TRBJ2-7, reads GAGVSQSPSNKVTEKGKDVELRCDPISGHTALYWYRQSLGQGLEFLIYFQGNSAPDKSGLPSDRFSAERTGGSVSTLTIQRTQQEDSAVYLCASSLVITDYEQYFGPGTRLTVT.

V gene TRBV9 combines with J gene TRBJ2-1; TRBD2 agrees at 8 bases. The germline V gene has CDR1 SGDLS and CDR2 YYNGEE. The CDR3 extends over 15 amino acids. V shed 2 bases, J shed 7 bases, and the junction held 8 bases outside the gene matches. CDR3 loop: CASSVERGGFNEQFF. CDR3 DNA sequence: TGTGCCAGCAGCGTGGAACGGGGGGGCTTTAATGAGCAGTTCTTC.

This chain joins TRBV16 and TRBJ2-5; D is unresolved. The V gene's germline CDR1 is KGHSY and CDR2 FQNENV. There are 14 residues in the CDR3. Trimming cost V 2 bases and J 2 bases, with 9 bases left between them. The CDR3 is CASSQQSNQETQYF. CDR3 nucleotide sequence: TGTGCCAGCAGCCAACAGTCGAATCAAGAGACCCAGTACTTC.

The V call is TRBV27, the J call TRBJ2-3; D perhaps matches TRBD1 (6 bases). The germline CDR1 and CDR2 sequences are MNHEY and SMNVEV (reference sequence). Deletions cut 5 bases from V and 0 bases from J, with 15 bases between. This CDR3 has 16 residues. CDR3 nucleotide sequence: TGTGCCAGCAGTCTCATCCGGGACACTAGCACAGATACGCAGTATTTT. Encoded protein: CASSLIRDTSTDTQYF.

The chain carries TRBV27 and TRBJ2-1; D is uncertain. The CDR3 has 13 residues. V lost 5 bases and J 9 bases, leaving 14 bases between the germline ends. Germline values: CDR1 MNHEY, CDR2 SMNVEV (reference sequence). The CDR3 sequence: CASSPFVKGEQFF. The CDR3 DNA reads as TGTGCCAGCAGTCCCTTCGTCAAGGGTGAGCAGTTCTTC.

This clonotype appeared a few times. The chain couples TRBV7-2 to TRBJ2-3, with 8 bases aligning to TRBD1. Losses at the gene ends were 3 bases for V and 1 base for J; bases not matched to a gene: 0. The CDR3 length is 14 residues. Per germline, CDR1 SGHTA and CDR2 FQGNSA. The CDR3 sequence is CASSLTGGTDTQYF. The CDR3 DNA sequence: TGTGCCAGCAGCTTGACAGGGGGCACAGATACGCAGTATTTT.

About this clonotype: A junction end diverges from the germline sequence, so it may reflect a read error. The rearrangement links TRBV7-8 to TRBJ1-6, with 7 bases lining up with TRBD1. The CDR3 consists of 14 residues. Germline V gives CDR1 SGHVS, CDR2 FQNEAQ. As DNA, the CDR3 is TGTGCCAGCAGCTTATTTTCCCGGACAGGATCCATCTACTTT. Translating gives CASSLFSRTGSIYF.

The chain uses TRBV29-1 and TRBJ2-5; TRBD2 aligns across 9 bases. V shed 4 bases and J 5 bases; nucleotides not matched to a gene: 14. Germline V gene data show CDR1 as SQVTM and CDR2 as ANQGSEA. The CDR3 is 16 amino acids. CDR3 protein: CSVGSSLSSGVETQYF. CDR3 DNA sequence: TGCAGCGTTGGGTCCTCTCTCTCTAGCGGGGTGGAGACCCAGTACTTC.

The V call is TRBV3-1, the J call TRBJ2-1; possibly TRBD1 or TRBD2 for D (7 bases each). The CDR3 totals 14 residues. V was pared by 4 bases and J by 5 bases, with 12 bases between. The V gene's germline CDR1 is LGHDT and CDR2 YNNKEL (reference sequence). This chain's CDR3 is CASSRQGGHNEQFF. DNA for the CDR3: TGTGCCAGCAGCCGACAGGGAGGGCACAATGAGCAGTTCTTC.

The chain links TRBV29-1 to TRBJ1-1; 8 bases are shared with TRBD1. Unmatched junction bases numbered 8, after V lost 7 bases and J lost 4 bases. In germline, CDR1 is SQVTM, CDR2 ANQGSEA. CDR3 size: 13 residues. In DNA form, the CDR3 reads TGCAGCGCCGGACAGGGTGGTGGCACTGAAGCTTTCTTT. As protein: CSAGQGGGTEAFF.

The chain links TRBV7-9 to TRBJ2-1; 11 positions agree with TRBD2. V lost 4 bases and J lost 2; bases outside the gene matches: 7. Germline loops: CDR1 SEHNR, CDR2 FQNEAQ (reference sequence). The CDR3 extends over 17 amino acids. CDR3 bases: TGTGCCAGCAGCTCAGAGACTAGCGGGGCACCCTACAATGAGCAGTTCTTC. This gives the protein CASSSETSGAPYNEQFF.

V and J are TRBV29-1 and TRBJ1-1, with D perhaps matching TRBD1 (5 bases). The ends were cut back, 4 bases at V and 8 bases at J, with 23 bases in the middle. The CDR3 is made up of 15 amino acids. CDR1 and CDR2 (germline): SQVTM, ANQGSEA. The DNA for the CDR3 is TGCAGCGTTGCTCCAGGCTGGGGCATGGAGGGGGAAGCTTTCTTT. Translated: CSVAPGWGMEGEAFF.

The gene calls are TRBV30 and TRBJ2-7; the D is unclear. CDR1 is GTSNPN, CDR2 SVGIG, per germline (reference sequence). The CDR3 extends over 13 amino acids. The V end was cut by 5 bases, the J end by 3 bases, with 14 bases between. CDR3 amino acids: CAWVRAGDYEQYF. The CDR3 region has the DNA TGTGCCTGGGTCCGGGCTGGGGACTACGAGCAGTACTTC.

This chain links TRBV12-3 or TRBV12-4 with TRBJ2-1; 7 bases agree with TRBD2. With 7 bases clipped from V and 6 bases from J, the junction kept 15 bases outside the gene matches. This CDR3 spans 16 amino acids. The CDR3 region has the DNA TGTGCCAGCACCCTAACGGGGGGTTTGGGCCCCAATGAGCAGTTCTTC. Protein: CASTLTGGLGPNEQFF.